Listed here are 29 T cell receptor beta chains from one sample, sequenced in a study of blood T cell repertoires in COVID-19. Assay used: immunoSEQ multiplex PCR; TCRdb lists only in-frame clones, some missing. The sample contains about 70,000 clones, about 73% of which appear only once. The sequenced sample was peripheral blood. These receptors all stem from a woman aged 65 to 85 with acute or convalescent COVID-19.

V and J are TRBV13 and TRBJ1-2; the D gene is possibly TRBD1 (5 bases). The CDR3 sequence is 14 residues long. The V gene lost 5 bases and the J gene lost 7 bases, with 17 bases spanning the gap. Germline CDR1 is PRHDT and CDR2 is FYEKMQ (reference sequence). The CDR3 DNA is TGTGCCAGCAGCCCAAACCGGGCCACAGGTGGCTACACCTTC. Encoded protein: CASSPNRATGGYTF.

The chain has TRBV19 and TRBJ1-1; TRBD1 matches 11 bases. The CDR3 is 13 amino acids. From germline, CDR1 is LNHDA and CDR2 SQIVND (reference sequence). V lost 6 bases to trimming and J lost 6 bases; unmatched junction nucleotides: 3. The CDR3 nucleotides read TGTGCCAGTAGGGACAGGGGGCGGTCTGAAGCTTTCTTT. It specifies CASRDRGRSEAFF.

This chain joins TRBV5-5 and TRBJ1-4; D perhaps matches TRBD1 (5 bases). Germline assignment: CDR1 SGHKS and CDR2 YYEKEE (reference sequence). This CDR3 is 14 amino acids long. Trimming left V 6 bases short and J 4 bases short, with 13 bases between. CDR3 coding DNA: TGTGCCAGCACCCCGATCGGGGGTAATGAAAAACTGTTTTTT. This encodes CASTPIGGNEKLFF. The whole variable domain, remainder taken from reference TRBV5-5 and TRBJ1-4, is DAGVTQSPTHLIKTRGQQVTLRCSPISGHKSVSWYQQVLGQGPQFIFQYYEKEERGRGNFPDRFSARQFPNYSSELNVNALLLGDSALYLCASTPIGGNEKLFFGSGTQLSVL.

The chain combines TRBV11-2 with TRBJ1-1, with D perhaps matching TRBD1 (5 bases). Trimming removed 2 bases from V and 7 bases from J, with 11 bases in between. Looked up from germline, CDR1 is SGHAT and CDR2 is FQNNGV. This CDR3 has 13 amino acids. The DNA of the CDR3 is TGTGCCAGCAGCTTAATCCGCCAGGGTGAAGCTTTCTTT. Encoded protein: CASSLIRQGEAFF.

This clone has more than one count but fewer than ten. CDR3 region: CASSADRGPTSYEQYF. The CDR3 nucleotides are TGTGCCAGCAGTGCGGACAGGGGACCCACCTCCTACGAGCAGTACTTC. The V call is TRBV6-2 or TRBV6-3, the J call TRBJ2-7; the match to TRBD1 covers 9 bases. V gave up 5 bases and J gave up 0 bases; unmatched junction bases: 8. In germline, CDR1 is MNHEY, CDR2 SVGEGT. The CDR3 spans 16 residues.

The rearrangement joins TRBV19 to TRBJ1-1; TRBD1 is a possible D gene (5 bases). V gave up 2 bases and J gave up 8 bases, with 12 bases separating them. Germline CDR1 is LNHDA and CDR2 is SQIVND (reference sequence). The CDR3 extends over 13 amino acids. CDR3 sequence reads: CASSITGGAEAFF. The CDR3 bases are TGTGCCAGTAGTATAACCGGCGGGGCAGAAGCTTTCTTT.

V and J are TRBV7-2 and TRBJ1-3, with 7 bases matching TRBD1. Trimming removed 5 bases from V and 10 bases from J; junction bases left unmatched: 14. Germline-derived CDR1 and CDR2 are SGHTA and FQGNSA. The CDR3 runs to 15 residues. The CDR3 coding sequence is TGTGCCAGCAGCGGATCCGGGACAGTCAAAAGTACCATATATTTT. It translates to CASSGSGTVKSTIYF.

This clone appeared a few times. The V gene is TRBV2, the J gene TRBJ1-3; the match to TRBD1 covers 10 bases. Germline assignment: CDR1 SNHLY and CDR2 FYNNEI. V shed 8 bases and J 2 bases; nucleotides not matched to a gene: 3. The CDR3 consists of 14 residues. CDR3 protein: CASRTGGTGNTIYF. Written as DNA, the CDR3 is TGTGCCAGCCGGACAGGGGGGACTGGAAACACCATATATTTT.

To note about this clone: The same CDR3 also results from other DNA sequences found in this sample. V and J are TRBV29-1 and TRBJ1-1, with 10 bases identical to TRBD1. CDR1 is SQVTM, CDR2 ANQGSEA, per germline. V lost 7 bases, J lost 5 bases, and 7 bases stayed unmatched. The CDR3 sequence is 13 residues long. CDR3 sequence (DNA): TGCAGCGCTTCGACAGGGGGCGGAACTGAAGCTTTCTTT. This translates into CSASTGGGTEAFF.

This clone showed up just a few times. J is TRBJ1-6 and V is TRBV5-6; TRBD1 matches 10 bases. V trimming: 3 bases; J trimming: 9 bases; junction bases outside the gene matches: 9. The CDR3 totals 16 residues. Looked up from germline, CDR1 is SGHDT and CDR2 is YYEEEE. DNA of the CDR3: TGTGCCAGCAGCTGGGGAACGACAGGGGGCATTTCACCCCTCCACTTT. This translates into CASSWGTTGGISPLHF.

The chain is built from TRBV6-6 and TRBJ1-5; D is possibly TRBD1 (6 bases). V lost 4 bases and J 1 base, leaving 11 bases between the germline ends. The germline V gene has CDR1 MNHNY and CDR2 SVGAGI (reference sequence). The CDR3 loop spans 15 amino acids. CDR3 loop: CASSLSDSSNQPQHF. In DNA, the CDR3 is TGTGCCAGCAGTTTGTCGGACAGCAGCAATCAGCCCCAGCATTTT.

The chain recombines TRBV5-6 with TRBJ1-2; D gene uncertain. V was shortened by 4 bases and J by 5 bases, with 12 bases between the two germline ends. This CDR3 is built from 13 residues. Germline V CDR1 and CDR2: SGHDT, YYEEEE. The CDR3 sequence: CASSAGRTYGYTF. CDR3 DNA: TGTGCCAGCAGCGCCGGCAGGACTTATGGCTACACCTTC.

V is TRBV29-1 and J is TRBJ1-2; tentative D call: TRBD1 (5 bases). The length of the CDR3 is 12 residues. Germline V gives CDR1 SQVTM, CDR2 ANQGSEA. Trimming took 1 base from V and 6 from J, leaving 9 bases between them. The CDR3 nucleotides read TGCAGCGTTGAAGCAGGGTGGGATGGCTACACCTTC. This encodes CSVEAGWDGYTF.

The chain couples TRBV5-1 to TRBJ1-3; maybe TRBD1 (6 bases). The CDR3 totals 15 residues. Germline CDR1 reads SGHRS; CDR2 reads YFSETQ. With 0 bases removed from V and 2 bases from J, the gap between germline ends came to 9 bases. This chain's CDR3 is CASSLEAGAGNTIYF. In DNA form, the CDR3 reads TGCGCCAGCAGCTTGGAGGCAGGGGCTGGAAACACCATATATTTT.

The rearrangement uses TRBV15 and TRBJ1-2, with TRBD1 matching over 7 bases. CDR1 LNHNV and CDR2 YYDKDF come from the germline V gene (reference sequence). J gave up 8 bases and V 1 base, and 13 bases lay outside the gene matches. The CDR3 has 16 residues. The DNA for the CDR3 is TGTGCCACCAGCAGAGGCCTCGACAGGGTAGGATTAGGCTACACCTTC. It specifies CATSRGLDRVGLGYTF. The full variable domain, in which reference TRBV15 and TRBJ1-2 provide the parts outside the CDR3, is DAMVIQNPRYQVTQFGKPVTLSCSQTLNHNVMYWYQQKSSQAPKLLFHYYDKDFNNEADTPDNFQSRRPNTSFCFLDIRSPGLGDTAMYLCATSRGLDRVGLGYTFGSGTRLTVV.

V usage is TRBV28 and J usage is TRBJ2-7; TRBD2 might be the D (5 bases). Germline V CDR1 and CDR2: MDHEN, SYDVKM. This CDR3 is built from 12 residues. Trimming pared 7 bases from V and 7 bases from J, leaving 14 bases between. The CDR3, as DNA: TGTGCCAGCAATGGACCTTCGGGGGAGCAGTACTTC. Translation: CASNGPSGEQYF. The full variable domain, its missing parts supplied by reference TRBV28 and TRBJ2-7, is DVKVTQSSRYLVKRTGEKVFLECVQDMDHENMFWYRQDPGLGLRLIYFSYDVKMKEKGDIPEGYSVSREKKERFSLILESASTNQTSMYLCASNGPSGEQYFGPGTRLTVT.

V is TRBV28 and J is TRBJ1-4; 10 bases fit TRBD1. This CDR3 region has 16 residues. Germline CDR1 reads MDHEN; CDR2 reads SYDVKM. V was pared by 6 bases and J by 8 bases, with 12 bases of the junction left unmatched. CDR3 nucleotides: TGTGCCAGCAGCTCAGCCGGGACAGGGGTTGGAGAAAAACTGTTTTTT. Residues: CASSSAGTGVGEKLFF.

This rearrangement joins TRBV11-3 to TRBJ2-5; TRBD1 aligns across 9 bases. The V gene end was trimmed by 5 bases and the J gene end by 6 bases; junction bases not matched to a gene: 10. CDR3 length: 15 residues. Germline V lookup: CDR1 SGHNT, CDR2 YENEEA. CDR3 residues: CASSASGQGLQTQYF. CDR3 coding DNA: TGTGCCAGCAGCGCCTCGGGACAGGGTTTGCAGACCCAGTACTTC.

V and J are TRBV5-1 and TRBJ2-2; unclear D gene. The V and J ends lost 4 bases and 7 bases respectively, with 11 bases between them. The CDR3 runs 13 residues. Germline V lookup: CDR1 SGHRS, CDR2 YFSETQ. CDR3 coding DNA: TGCGCCAGCAGCGGAACAGTGGACGGGGAGCTGTTTTTT. Residues: CASSGTVDGELFF. Full variable domain (rest looked up from reference TRBV5-1 and TRBJ2-2): KAGVTQTPRYLIKTRGQQVTLSCSPISGHRSVSWYQQTPGQGLQFLFEYFSETQRNKGNFPGRFSGRQFSNSRSEMNVSTLELGDSALYLCASSGTVDGELFFGEGSRLTVL.

V is TRBV7-8 and J is TRBJ2-1; tentatively, D is TRBD2 (7 bases). Germline CDR1 and CDR2: SGHVS and FQNEAQ. The V and J ends lost 1 base and 0 bases respectively, with 13 bases between them. The CDR3 sequence is 17 residues long. The CDR3 sequence: CASSLGGLGGSYNEQFF. In DNA form, the CDR3 reads TGTGCCAGCAGCTTAGGAGGACTAGGGGGCTCCTACAATGAGCAGTTCTTC.

V gene TRBV1 combines with J gene TRBJ2-3; TRBD2 is the table's D call, not checked against the DNA. TRBV1 is assigned pseudogene status. The CDR3 covers 17 residues. CDR3 nucleotide sequence: TGCACCAGCAGCCAAGATAAGGCTAGCGGGTCTTCTAATACGCAGTATTTT. Protein: CTSSQDKASGSSNTQYF.

The chain carries TRBV28 and TRBJ2-1; 10 bases map to TRBD2. The CDR3 runs 15 residues. Germline V gene sequence: CDR1 MDHEN, CDR2 SYDVKM. Trimming took 6 bases from V and 7 from J; bases not matched to a gene: 9. This chain's CDR3 is CASSPRSGRANEQFF. The CDR3 coding sequence is TGTGCCAGCAGCCCTAGGAGCGGGAGGGCGAATGAGCAGTTCTTC.

The count of this clone is one. The chain has TRBV19 and TRBJ1-2, with a weak D call TRBD1 (6 bases). The V and J ends lost 5 bases and 3 bases respectively, with 22 bases between them. CDR1 is LNHDA and CDR2 is SQIVND in the germline V gene (reference sequence). This CDR3 is 17 amino acids long. The CDR3 DNA reads TGTGCCAGTAGTTTAATGATGGGATCGGCAGGGGACTATGGCTACACCTTC. Its translation: CASSLMMGSAGDYGYTF.

This clone was picked up a small number of times. The chain employs TRBV5-1 and TRBJ2-5; 7 nucleotides match TRBD1. This CDR3 has 13 amino acids. Germline lookup yields CDR1 SGHRS and CDR2 YFSETQ. V shed 4 bases, J shed 3 bases, and the junction held 3 bases outside the gene matches. CDR3 sequence reads: CASSRTGEETQYF. The CDR3 coding sequence is TGCGCCAGCAGCCGCACAGGGGAAGAGACCCAGTACTTC.

The chain has TRBV9 and TRBJ1-2; 8 nucleotides line up with TRBD1. The CDR3 length is 15 residues. Germline values: CDR1 SGDLS, CDR2 YYNGEE. After removal of 0 bases from V and 8 bases from J, the junction contained 9 bases not matched to a gene. The CDR3 coding sequence is TGTGCCAGCAGCGTAGCTCTCCAGGGGGCGGGCGGCTACACCTTC. It encodes CASSVALQGAGGYTF.

The genes are TRBV6-4 and TRBJ1-2; maybe TRBD1 (6 bases). CDR1 MRHNA and CDR2 SNTAGT come from the germline V gene. This CDR3 contains 13 residues. V lost 6 bases, J lost 8 bases, and 16 bases lay in between. The CDR3 DNA follows: TGTGCCAGCAGCGCCCCGAACAGGGACGGCTACACCTTC. Translated, it gives CASSAPNRDGYTF.

The genes are TRBV6-5 and TRBJ1-2, with D perhaps matching TRBD1 (6 bases). V was shortened by 6 bases and J by 3 bases, with 11 bases between the two germline ends. CDR1 MNHEY and CDR2 SVGAGI come from the germline V gene. The CDR3 is 13 residues long. DNA for the CDR3: TGTGCCAGCAGACGACAGGCAGACTATGGCTACACCTTC. Translating it yields CASRRQADYGYTF.

This clone has a count of ten or more. The chain couples TRBV9 to TRBJ1-1, with a tentative D call TRBD1 (5 bases). The CDR3 spans 16 residues. Germline CDR1 and CDR2: SGDLS and YYNGEE. V gave up 0 bases and J gave up 5 bases, with 17 bases separating them. The CDR3 bases are TGTGCCAGCAGCGTAGTGGGATCGGGGGTGGGGACTGAAGCTTTCTTT. This sequence encodes CASSVVGSGVGTEAFF. The full variable domain, rest sourced from reference TRBV9 and TRBJ1-1, is DSGVTQTPKHLITATGQRVTLRCSPRSGDLSVYWYQQSLDQGLQFLIQYYNGEERAKGNILERFSAQQFPDLHSELNLSSLELGDSALYFCASSVVGSGVGTEAFFGQGTRLTVV.

The chain combines TRBV4-1 with TRBJ1-1; possibly TRBD1 for D (6 bases). Germline values: CDR1 MGHRA, CDR2 YSYEKL. The CDR3 is 15 amino acids. The V end lost 1 base, the J end lost 6 bases, and 15 bases lay between the germline ends. CDR3 region: CASSQAGADSSEAFF. Written as DNA, the CDR3 is TGCGCCAGCAGCCAAGCTGGGGCGGACAGCTCTGAAGCTTTCTTT.